This TCR beta chain was captured by sequencing in a study of prognosis after radiotherapy for stage I lung cancer. Study as a whole: With some 13 men and over 5 women, the cohort's median age was around 74 years, range roughly 53–84. Patients received 3 to 5 SBRT fractions with a biologically effective dose of at least 100 Gy.

Study-level findings and limits: After stereotactic body radiation therapy, unique TCR clone counts dropped from a median of roughly 9,900 to 7,200. Patients with and without metastases reportedly differed in TRBV and TRBJ gene usage frequencies.

From genomic DNA, TCR beta CDR3 was amplified by two-round multiplex PCR. With primers specific to each TRBV and TRBJ gene, the first-round PCR was performed. Each CDR3 protein gets one entry after TCRdb re-called the multiplex PCR reads with MiXCR. The table lists 30,000 or so distinct CDR3 sequences, around 40% of them singletons. The CDR3 totals 12 residues. Trimming stripped 7 bases from V and 6 bases from J, with 15 bases between. Germline V CDR1 and CDR2: DFQATT, SNEGSKA (reference sequence). Comment on this clonotype: Its antigen is unknown.

The V call is TRBV20-1, the J call TRBJ1-2, with D tentatively TRBD1 (5 bases). This TCR was sampled from a donor over 45 with non-small cell lung cancer. The input for sequencing was PBMCs, taken before or after stereotactic body radiation therapy (not recorded which). The chain's CDR3 is CSGPSLRDGYTF. CDR3 in DNA: TGCAGTGGCCCCTCCCTCAGGGATGGCTACACCTTC.